A single sample gave rise to the 2 T cell receptor beta chains below, sequenced in a study of human T cells and chemical hapten exposure. Time point described: pre-sensitization, week 0. Treatment meaning: therapeutic diphenylcyclopropenone sensitization with weekly scalp DPC. TCRdb re-called the RACE reads through MiXCR, storing one row per CDR3 protein. The sample carries about 51,000 distinct CDR3 sequences, 9.4% recorded once. Here the sequenced sample was whole blood, taken in connection with sensitization to the hapten diphenylcyclopropenone (DPC). The receptor set was obtained from a woman aged 40 to 50 with alopecia areata. Some clones in this sample may be carry-over from other donors' samples.

This clonotype was seen repeatedly, ten times or more. The chain is built from TRBV18 and TRBJ2-5, with TRBD1 matching 10 bases. The V and J ends lost 2 bases and 1 base, in that order; junction bases with no gene match: 7. Germline V gene lookup returns CDR1 KGHSH and CDR2 LQKENI. This CDR3 has 17 amino acids. The chain's CDR3 is CASSPNLGTGVQETQYF. DNA for the CDR3: TGTGCCAGCTCACCAAATCTTGGGACAGGGGTCCAAGAGACCCAGTACTTC.

There are many counts of this clonotype. V and J are TRBV4-2 and TRBJ2-7; D call uncertain. The CDR3 spans 15 residues. The germline V gene has CDR1 LGHNA and CDR2 YNFKEQ. Trimming shortened V by 1 base and J by 0 bases, and 10 bases separated the two germline ends. CDR3 residues: CASSQGLGSSYEQYF. The DNA for the CDR3 is TGTGCCAGCAGCCAAGGGTTGGGCAGCTCCTACGAGCAGTACTTC.